Listed below are T cell receptor beta chains from one sample, sequenced in a study of blood T cell repertoires in COVID-19. Produced via immunoSEQ multiplex PCR; TCRdb's table is partial and in-frame only. The table has about 250,000 clones, approximately 90% seen once. Sequenced: peripheral blood. Receptors were obtained from a woman aged 40 to 50 who had recovered from COVID-19. CDR3s include the opening cysteine and the closing phenylalanine or tryptophan. Each record gives: clone size, D gene, V gene, J gene, CDR3 DNA, CDR3 protein. A D gene is named only where the DNA matches it firmly. A clone size is listed for some rows: how often the clone was seen (once, few, many), or a class if it is expanded.

NA	NA	TRBV24-1	TRBJ2-3	TGTGCCACCAGTGACCCCAGGGGTCCTAGCACAGATACGCAGTATTTT	CATSDPRGPSTDTQYF
NA	NA	TRBV4-1	TRBJ1-4	TGCGCCAGCACCACAGGTCCAACTAATGAAAAACTGTTTTTT	CASTTGPTNEKLFF
NA	NA	TRBV29-1	TRBJ2-7	TGCAGCGTAACCCGGGGGACAGAACCCTACGAGCAGTACTTC	CSVTRGTEPYEQYF
NA	NA	TRBV4-3	TRBJ1-4	TGCGCCAGCAGCCAAGGGCCTGGCGGAGCAACTAATGAAAAACTGTTTTTT	CASSQGPGGATNEKLFF
NA	NA	TRBV30	TRBJ1-5	TGTGCCTGGAGTGTACTTGGGCCACCCAATCAGCCCCAGCATTTT	CAWSVLGPPNQPQHF
NA	NA	TRBV12-3/TRBV12-4	TRBJ2-5	TGTGCCAGCAGTTTACCCCCCGAAGAGACCCAGTACTTC	CASSLPPEETQYF
NA	NA	TRBV11-2	TRBJ2-7	TGTGCCAGCAGCTCCACGGCGCAGGGCTCCTACGAGCAGTACTTC	CASSSTAQGSYEQYF
NA	NA	TRBV10-3	TRBJ1-6	TGTGCCACCCAGGGGAGAGGCAATTCACCCCTCCACTTT	CATQGRGNSPLHF
NA	TRBD2	TRBV7-2	TRBJ2-2	TGTGCCAGCAGCCGGACTAGCGGGGCCACCGGGGAGCTGTTTTTT	CASSRTSGATGELFF
NA	NA	TRBV24-1	TRBJ1-2	TGTGCCACCTCCGGGGGCTATGGCTACACCTTC	CATSGGYGYTF
NA	TRBD2	TRBV25-1	TRBJ2-2	TGTGCCAGCAGTGGGGGCGGGAGCTGGAACACCGGGGAGCTGTTTTTT	CASSGGGSWNTGELFF
NA	NA	TRBV7-8	TRBJ2-3	TGTGCCAGCAGCCCGAGAAAAAACACAGATACGCAGTATTTT	CASSPRKNTDTQYF
NA	TRBD2	TRBV28	TRBJ2-6	TGTGCCAGCTTGGGACTAGCGGGAGGGTCCTCTGGGGCCAACGTCCTGACTTTC	CASLGLAGGSSGANVLTF
NA	TRBD2	TRBV9	TRBJ2-3	TGTGCCAGCAGCGTAGGAGTCGCTAGCGGGGGATCAGATACGCAGTATTTT	CASSVGVASGGSDTQYF
NA	TRBD2	TRBV6-2/TRBV6-3	TRBJ2-4	TGTGCCAGCAGTTACCCGGGACTAGGGGTCAAAAACATTCAGTACTTC	CASSYPGLGVKNIQYF
NA	TRBD2	TRBV4-3	TRBJ2-1	TGCGCCAGCAGCCAACAAGGCGCGGGAGTGGGAGGAAGGGAGCAGTTCTTC	CASSQQGAGVGGREQFF
NA	NA	TRBV21-1	TRBJ1-2	TGTGCCAGCAGCGGTCGACAGGGCAACTATGGCTACACCTTC	CASSGRQGNYGYTF
NA	TRBD1	TRBV6-5	TRBJ1-2	TGTGCCAGCAGCCGACAGGGGGCTCCTGGCTACACCTTC	CASSRQGAPGYTF
NA	TRBD2	TRBV11-3	TRBJ2-3	TGTGCCAGCAGCCAGCGGGGAGGGGCAGATACGCAGTATTTT	CASSQRGGADTQYF
NA	NA	TRBV28	TRBJ2-7	TGTGCCCCCCAGGGGGGAGAGCCCTACGAGCAGTACTTC	CAPQGGEPYEQYF
few	NA	TRBV7-3	TRBJ2-2	TGTGCCAGCAGCCCACACAGGGGGGGCACCGGGGAGCTGTTTTTT	CASSPHRGGTGELFF
NA	TRBD1	TRBV7-2	TRBJ1-1	TGTGCCAGCAGCTTAGAGGGGGCGATCACTGAAGCTTTCTTT	CASSLEGAITEAFF
once	NA	TRBV6-5	TRBJ1-5	TGTGCCAGCGGGCCCGGGGGCAATCAGCCCCAGCATTTT	CASGPGGNQPQHF
NA	NA	TRBV19	TRBJ2-7	TGTGCCAGTAGTATGATGGGGGGTTACGAGCAGTACTTC	CASSMMGGYEQYF
NA	NA	TRBV10-3	TRBJ1-3	TGTGCCATCACCCGCGGTCCCTCTGGAAACACCATATATTTT	CAITRGPSGNTIYF
NA	NA	TRBV14	TRBJ1-6	TGTGCCAGCAGCCAAGAATTGGAGCGTTCACCCCTCCACTTT	CASSQELERSPLHF
NA	NA	TRBV29-1	TRBJ1-2	TGCAGCGTTTCCACCCAGGTTAACTATGGCTACACCTTC	CSVSTQVNYGYTF
NA	NA	TRBV30	TRBJ2-1	TGTGCCTGGAGTGTTGCTGGGCGGGATTTTAGGTTCTTC	CAWSVAGRDFRFF
NA	TRBD2	TRBV6-6	TRBJ2-3	TGTGCCAGCAGTCAACTAGCGGGAGGGGCCCACCGGGATACGCAGTATTTT	CASSQLAGGAHRDTQYF
once	TRBD1	TRBV6-6	TRBJ1-1	TGTGCCAGCAGGTCACAGGGGCGCGCTGAAGCTTTCTTT	CASRSQGRAEAFF
NA	TRBD1	TRBV9	TRBJ1-2	TGTGCCAGCAGCCTCAGACCGACAGGGTCGGGTGGCTACACCTTC	CASSLRPTGSGGYTF
NA	NA	TRBV19	TRBJ2-7	TGTGCCAGTAGTTTCCAGGGCTGGGGACACCCCGGGACCTACGAGCAGTACTTC	CASSFQGWGHPGTYEQYF
once	NA	TRBV7-9	TRBJ2-1	TGTGCCAGCAGCCTTAGCTTGGGAGACCACTACAATGAGCAGTTCTTC	CASSLSLGDHYNEQFF
NA	TRBD1	TRBV9	TRBJ2-6	TGTGCCAGCAGGGGGACAGCGGGGGCCAACGTCCTGACTTTC	CASRGTAGANVLTF
once	NA	TRBV27	TRBJ2-7	TGTGCCAGCAGTTGGGGAGGCGCCTACGAGCAGTACTTC	CASSWGGAYEQYF
NA	NA	TRBV27	TRBJ1-6	TGTGCCAGCAGTTTACCCCAGGGTGGCACCTATAATTCACCCCTCCACTTT	CASSLPQGGTYNSPLHF
NA	TRBD2	TRBV3-1/TRBV3-2	TRBJ2-5	TGTGCCACCAGCGCGGGGGGAGAGACCCAGTACTTC	CATSAGGETQYF
NA	TRBD1	TRBV9	TRBJ1-4	TGTGCCAGCAGCGCCGGACAGGGGACTAATGAAAAACTGTTTTTT	CASSAGQGTNEKLFF
NA	NA	TRBV6-5	TRBJ2-3	TGTGCCAGCAGTTACGCGGGCCGGTCGGATACGCAGTATTTT	CASSYAGRSDTQYF
once	NA	TRBV5-8	TRBJ2-3	TGTGCCAGCAGCCCACCCGCCGGGAACGGGGCAGATACGCAGTATTTT	CASSPPAGNGADTQYF
NA	NA	TRBV5-4	TRBJ2-1	TGTGCCAGCAGCTTGGGGGCCTCACGGGGGTGGTTCTTC	CASSLGASRGWFF
NA	NA	TRBV4-3	TRBJ1-1	TGCGCCAGCAGCCAAGATGGGCCAGGGCCTGAAGCTTTCTTT	CASSQDGPGPEAFF
NA	TRBD2	TRBV30	TRBJ2-3	TGTGCCTGGAGTGGGACTAGGGATACGCAGTATTTT	CAWSGTRDTQYF
NA	TRBD1	TRBV6-5	TRBJ2-5	TGTGCCAGCAGTTCGATGGACAGGGTGGCAGAGACCCAGTACTTC	CASSSMDRVAETQYF
few	NA	TRBV3-1/TRBV3-2	TRBJ1-6	TGTGCCAGCAGCCTAGGGGATTCACCCCTCCACTTT	CASSLGDSPLHF
NA	NA	TRBV7-2	TRBJ2-6	TGTGCCAGCAGCTTCCGCCCAGCGGTCGCTGGGGCCAACGTCCTGACTTTC	CASSFRPAVAGANVLTF
few	TRBD2	TRBV27	TRBJ2-1	TGTGCCAGCGGCCTGGGGCGGGAGGGAAGGTCCTACAATGAGCAGTTCTTC	CASGLGREGRSYNEQFF